Each of the 18 T cell receptor beta chains below was sequenced from the same sample in a study of blood T cell repertoires in COVID-19. Profiling relied on immunoSEQ multiplex PCR, and the TCRdb table lists in-frame clones only, not all of them. The sample has 120,000 to 150,000 clones, 85% to 90% seen once. Sequenced: peripheral blood. The receptors derive from a woman in her 50s with active or convalescent COVID-19.

The chain uses TRBV7-9 and TRBJ2-7; TRBD2 might be the D (6 bases). Deletions cut 1 base from V and 4 bases from J, with 17 bases between. This CDR3 is 16 amino acids long. Germline V gene data show CDR1 as SEHNR and CDR2 as FQNEAQ (reference sequence). The CDR3 loop reads CASSLDPGGSSYEQYF. The DNA of the CDR3 is TGTGCCAGCAGCTTAGACCCCGGGGGATCTTCTTACGAGCAGTACTTC.

This clone turned up a few times. The rearrangement uses TRBV5-6 and TRBJ2-7, with TRBD1 matching 8 bases. Germline CDR1 is SGHDT and CDR2 is YYEEEE. CDR3 size: 14 residues. V lost 4 bases and J lost 5; bases outside the gene matches: 8. Here the CDR3 DNA reads TGTGCCAGCAGCGTGACAGGGGCAACAAACGAGCAGTACTTC. The encoded protein is CASSVTGATNEQYF.

The rearrangement joins TRBV7-3 to TRBJ2-1; 11 nucleotides align to TRBD2. The CDR3 is made up of 16 amino acids. From germline, CDR1 is SGHTA and CDR2 FQGTGA. The V and J ends lost 5 bases and 7 bases, in that order; junction bases with no gene match: 10. The CDR3 DNA reads TGTGCCAGCAGCCCCACCCCGGGACTAGCGGAGAATGAGCAGTTCTTC. Encoded protein: CASSPTPGLAENEQFF.

The V call is TRBV3-1 (or the pseudogene TRBV3-2), the J call TRBJ2-5; 10 bases align to TRBD1. Germline V lookup: CDR1 LGHDT, CDR2 YNNKEL (reference sequence). There are 16 residues in the CDR3. V shed 5 bases, J shed 5 bases, and the junction held 11 bases outside the gene matches. The chain's CDR3 is CASSYRDRGELETQYF. CDR3 sequence (DNA): TGTGCCAGCAGCTACCGGGACAGGGGAGAATTGGAGACCCAGTACTTC.

This chain joins TRBV3-1 (or the pseudogene TRBV3-2) and TRBJ2-7; D gene unclear. The CDR3 has 13 residues. Trimming shortened V by 2 bases and J by 2 bases, and 7 bases separated the two germline ends. The germline V gene has CDR1 LGHDT and CDR2 YNNKEL (reference sequence). The CDR3 DNA follows: TGTGCCAGCAGCCAAACTCAGGCCTACGAGCAGTACTTC. Protein sequence: CASSQTQAYEQYF.

The CDR3, as DNA: TGTGCCAGCAGCTTGAAATTGAGCGGGGGGGCTGATGAGCAGTTCTTC. It encodes CASSLKLSGGADEQFF. The chain carries TRBV5-4 and TRBJ2-1; 10 nucleotides line up with TRBD2. CDR1 is SGHNT and CDR2 is YYREEE in the germline V gene (reference sequence). The CDR3 spans 16 residues. Trimming removed 1 base from V and 8 bases from J; junction bases left unmatched: 9.

The chain has TRBV5-1 and TRBJ2-1; 7 bases are shared with TRBD1. Germline-derived CDR1 and CDR2 are SGHRS and YFSETQ. The CDR3 spans 19 residues. V was clipped by 4 bases and J by 6 bases; unmatched bases: 22. The DNA for the CDR3 is TGCGCCAGCAGCGGAAGGAGGTGGACAGGCGCCTTAAGTGGCAATGAGCAGTTCTTC. It specifies CASSGRRWTGALSGNEQFF. Looking up the rest from reference TRBV5-1 and TRBJ2-1 gives the full variable domain: KAGVTQTPRYLIKTRGQQVTLSCSPISGHRSVSWYQQTPGQGLQFLFEYFSETQRNKGNFPGRFSGRQFSNSRSEMNVSTLELGDSALYLCASSGRRWTGALSGNEQFFGPGTRLTVL.

The rearrangement joins TRBV2 to TRBJ1-1; tentatively, D is TRBD1 (5 bases). Germline V CDR1 and CDR2: SNHLY, FYNNEI. V shed 7 bases and J shed 0 bases, with 12 bases lying between them. The CDR3 has 14 amino acids. The CDR3 DNA sequence: TGTGCCAGCAACCTTCGACAGTTGAACACTGAAGCTTTCTTT. This sequence encodes CASNLRQLNTEAFF.

The chain joins TRBV27 to TRBJ1-4; D is ambiguous. Between the trimmed V and J ends, which lost 5 bases and 7 bases, there was a span of 23 bases. Germline CDR1 reads MNHEY; CDR2 reads SMNVEV (reference sequence). This CDR3 has 17 amino acids. The DNA for the CDR3 is TGTGCCAGCAGTCCCCGGCTGTCGGAGTTACGGGTTGAAAAACTGTTTTTT. Encoded protein: CASSPRLSELRVEKLFF.

The genes are TRBV6-5 and TRBJ1-1; unclear D gene. Trimming stripped 6 bases from V and 4 bases from J, with 9 bases between. The CDR3 spans 12 residues. Per germline, CDR1 MNHEY and CDR2 SVGAGI. The CDR3 region is CASSRVFTEAFF. The CDR3 nucleotides are TGTGCCAGCAGCCGAGTCTTCACTGAAGCTTTCTTT.

The gene calls are TRBV28 and TRBJ1-2; 9 bases agree with TRBD1. Germline CDR1 reads MDHEN; CDR2 reads SYDVKM. The CDR3 consists of 15 residues. V gave up 3 bases and J gave up 7 bases; unmatched junction bases: 9. The CDR3 protein is CASSFGTGIVGGYTF. The CDR3, as DNA: TGTGCCAGCAGTTTCGGGACAGGGATAGTGGGTGGCTACACCTTC.

The CDR3 coding sequence is TGTGCCAGCAGCCAGGGACAGGCCACCTCCTACGAGCAGTACTTC. It translates to CASSQGQATSYEQYF. The chain joins TRBV4-2 to TRBJ2-7, with 8 positions matching TRBD1. Germline CDR1 LGHNA, CDR2 YNFKEQ. Trimming at V came to 3 bases and at J to 0 bases, leaving 4 bases not matched to a gene. The CDR3 length is 15 residues.

This clone has just one count. The rearrangement links TRBV6-5 to TRBJ2-3; a possible D gene is TRBD2 (5 bases). Trimming removed 2 bases from V and 1 base from J, with 13 bases in between. Germline values: CDR1 MNHEY, CDR2 SVGAGI. This CDR3 has 16 residues. The CDR3 spells CASSYGSSPRTDTQYF. Here the CDR3 DNA reads TGTGCCAGCAGTTACGGATCTAGCCCCCGCACAGATACGCAGTATTTT.

This clone has more than one count but fewer than ten. The V and J genes are TRBV5-1 and TRBJ2-3; 8 nucleotides line up with TRBD2. CDR1 and CDR2 from the germline V gene are SGHRS and YFSETQ. The CDR3 has 16 residues. The V and J ends lost 0 bases and 2 bases, in that order; junction bases with no gene match: 5. CDR3 residues: CASSLASAGVTDTQYF. In DNA, the CDR3 is TGCGCCAGCAGCTTGGCCTCAGCGGGGGTCACAGATACGCAGTATTTT.

The rearrangement links TRBV18 to TRBJ1-2, with D maybe TRBD1 (5 bases). Germline V gives CDR1 KGHSH, CDR2 LQKENI. The V end was cut by 4 bases, the J end by 4 bases, with 22 bases between. This CDR3 is 17 amino acids long. The CDR3 DNA follows: TGTGCCAGCTCACAAGGGGCACAGCACTACCTTTTCTATGGCTACACCTTC. Its translation: CASSQGAQHYLFYGYTF. The full variable domain, completed using reference TRBV18 and TRBJ1-2, is NAGVMQNPRHLVRRRGQEARLRCSPMKGHSHVYWYRQLPEEGLKFMVYLQKENIIDESGMPKERFSAEFPKEGPSILRIQQVVRGDSAAYFCASSQGAQHYLFYGYTFGSGTRLTVV.

The chain couples TRBV27 to TRBJ2-7, with 7 bases lining up with TRBD1. The germline V gene has CDR1 MNHEY and CDR2 SMNVEV (reference sequence). V was clipped by 6 bases and J by 3 bases; unmatched bases: 11. The CDR3 is made up of 15 amino acids. The CDR3 loop reads CASRGQASAVYEQYF. As DNA, the CDR3 is TGTGCCAGCAGAGGACAGGCGTCGGCGGTCTACGAGCAGTACTTC.

This clone came up a few times. The chain carries TRBV6-1 and TRBJ1-5, with 11 nucleotides matching TRBD1. The CDR3 has 15 residues. V shed 3 bases, J shed 7 bases, and the junction held 5 bases outside the gene matches. CDR1 MNHNS and CDR2 SASEGT come from the germline V gene. CDR3 residues: CASSEGDRGDQPQHF. CDR3 coding DNA: TGTGCCAGCAGTGAGGGGGACAGGGGGGACCAGCCCCAGCATTTT.

The V and J genes are TRBV4-2 and TRBJ1-1, with D tentatively TRBD1 (6 bases). Germline loops: CDR1 LGHNA, CDR2 YNFKEQ. Trimming removed 0 bases at V and 4 bases at J, with 12 bases between. The CDR3 runs 15 residues. CDR3 in amino acids: CASSQEQGYGTEAFF. CDR3 in DNA: TGTGCCAGCAGCCAAGAACAGGGATATGGCACTGAAGCTTTCTTT.